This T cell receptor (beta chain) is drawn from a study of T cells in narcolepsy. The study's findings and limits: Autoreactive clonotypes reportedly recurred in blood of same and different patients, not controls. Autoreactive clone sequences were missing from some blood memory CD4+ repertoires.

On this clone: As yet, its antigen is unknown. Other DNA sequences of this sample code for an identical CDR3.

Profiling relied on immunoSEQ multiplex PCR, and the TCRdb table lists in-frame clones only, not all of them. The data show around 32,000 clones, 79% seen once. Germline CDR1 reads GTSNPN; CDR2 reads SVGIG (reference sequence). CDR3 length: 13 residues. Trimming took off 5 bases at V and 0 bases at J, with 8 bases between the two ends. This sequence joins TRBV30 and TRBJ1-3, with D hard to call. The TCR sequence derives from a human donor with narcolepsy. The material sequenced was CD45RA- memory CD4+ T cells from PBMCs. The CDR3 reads CAWSAGSGNTIYF. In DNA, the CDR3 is TGTGCCTGGTCGGCGGGCTCTGGAAACACCATATATTTT. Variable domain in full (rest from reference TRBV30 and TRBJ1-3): SQTIHQWPATLVQPVGSPLSLECTVEGTSNPNLYWYRQAAGRGLQLLFYSVGIGQISSEVPQNLSASRPQDRQFILSSKKLLLSDSGFYLCAWSAGSGNTIYFGEGSWLTVV.